The 25 T cell receptor beta chains listed next were all sequenced from one sample in a study of T cell changes during pregnancy in multiple sclerosis. The data were produced by immunoSEQ multiplex PCR, yet TCRdb's version contains in-frame clones alone and is incomplete. The profile shows about 85,000 clones, 91% of them singletons. The sample consisted of peripheral blood, taken in the first trimester of pregnancy. The receptor source for this set is a female donor with multiple sclerosis, enrolled in a pregnancy study.

In nucleotides, the CDR3 is TGTGCCAGCAGCACACTAGCGGGCACACAAGAGACCCAGTACTTC. Translated, it gives CASSTLAGTQETQYF. This sequence joins TRBV5-4 and TRBJ2-5; TRBD2 aligns across 9 bases. V was pared by 4 bases and J by 2 bases, with 6 bases of the junction left unmatched. The CDR3 consists of 15 residues. CDR1 and CDR2 (germline): SGHNT, YYREEE (reference sequence).

DNA of the CDR3: TGTGCCAGCAGCCGGGGCGGGAAGTTGGCCAAAAACATTCAGTACTTC. Its protein product is CASSRGGKLAKNIQYF. The rearrangement uses TRBV11-3 and TRBJ2-4; D perhaps matches TRBD2 (6 bases). The CDR3 totals 16 residues. V gave up 5 bases and J gave up 1 base, with 15 bases separating them. The V gene's germline CDR1 is SGHNT and CDR2 YENEEA. Full variable domain (outside the CDR3, taken from reference TRBV11-3 and TRBJ2-4): EAGVVQSPRYKIIEKKQPVAFWCNPISGHNTLYWYLQNLGQGPELLIRYENEEAVDDSQLPKDRFSAERLKGVDSTLKIQPAELGDSAVYLCASSRGGKLAKNIQYFGAGTRLSVL.

The V gene is TRBV28, the J gene TRBJ1-3; tentatively, D is TRBD1 (6 bases). CDR3 length: 17 residues. V was pared by 5 bases and J by 3 bases, with 20 bases between. In germline, CDR1 is MDHEN, CDR2 SYDVKM. The CDR3 region has the DNA TGTGCCAGCAGTAAACAGGGAACGGTCTTTATTGGAAACACCATATATTTT. This sequence encodes CASSKQGTVFIGNTIYF. Using reference TRBV28 and TRBJ1-3 for the parts outside the CDR3, the full variable domain is DVKVTQSSRYLVKRTGEKVFLECVQDMDHENMFWYRQDPGLGLRLIYFSYDVKMKEKGDIPEGYSVSREKKERFSLILESASTNQTSMYLCASSKQGTVFIGNTIYFGEGSWLTVV.

The chain is built from TRBV18 and TRBJ1-5, with TRBD1 as a possible D gene (6 bases). V was cut by 2 bases and J by 4 bases, with 9 bases left in between. CDR3 length: 14 residues. CDR1 and CDR2 (germline): KGHSH, LQKENI. The CDR3 loop reads CASSPDRKNQPQHF. CDR3 coding DNA: TGTGCCAGCTCACCAGACAGGAAGAATCAGCCCCAGCATTTT.

V and J are TRBV2 and TRBJ2-2; 7 bases agree with TRBD2. The J segment lost 6 bases and the V segment lost 3 bases, leaving 10 bases of the junction unmatched. Germline V gene lookup returns CDR1 SNHLY and CDR2 FYNNEI. The CDR3 has 16 amino acids. In nucleotides, the CDR3 is TGTGCCAGCAGTGACCAGCGGGACCCTAGAGCCGGGGAGCTGTTTTTT. This encodes CASSDQRDPRAGELFF.

The CDR3 DNA is TGTGCCAGCAGCTACCGGGACAGGGGGAACACTGAAGCTTTCTTT. Protein sequence: CASSYRDRGNTEAFF. This chain joins TRBV5-6 and TRBJ1-1; TRBD1 matches 10 bases. This CDR3 spans 15 amino acids. V shed 3 bases, J shed 1 base, and the junction held 3 bases outside the gene matches. Germline CDR1 is SGHDT and CDR2 is YYEEEE.

The CDR3 DNA follows: TGTGCCAGCAGCGTAGGTAGCGACTCCTACAATGAGCAGTTCTTC. Amino acids: CASSVGSDSYNEQFF. The rearrangement uses TRBV9 and TRBJ2-1, with a tentative D call TRBD2 (5 bases). The length of the CDR3 is 15 residues. CDR1 is SGDLS, CDR2 YYNGEE, per germline. V gave up 0 bases and J gave up 0 bases, with 7 bases separating them.

This chain uses TRBV7-8 with TRBJ2-2; the D is unclear. Germline-derived CDR1 and CDR2 are SGHVS and FQNEAQ. V was cut by 7 bases and J by 3 bases, with 3 bases left in between. The CDR3 consists of 11 residues. In DNA form, the CDR3 reads TGTGCCAGCACCGACACCGGGGAGCTGTTTTTT. This translates into CASTDTGELFF.

The rearrangement uses TRBV11-2 and TRBJ2-2, with a weak D call TRBD2 (6 bases). This CDR3 has 15 amino acids. Germline V gives CDR1 SGHAT, CDR2 FQNNGV. V lost 1 base and J 5 bases, leaving 11 bases between the germline ends. The CDR3 DNA is TGTGCCAGCAGCTTAGGTAGCGGTGAGACCGGGGAGCTGTTTTTT. Translation: CASSLGSGETGELFF. Full variable domain (rest looked up from reference TRBV11-2 and TRBJ2-2): EAGVAQSPRYKIIEKRQSVAFWCNPISGHATLYWYQQILGQGPKLLIQFQNNGVVDDSQLPKDRFSAERLKGVDSTLKIQPAKLEDSAVYLCASSLGSGETGELFFGEGSRLTVL.

The chain links TRBV7-9 to TRBJ2-5, with TRBD2 identical over 8 bases. Germline CDR1 is SEHNR and CDR2 is FQNEAQ (reference sequence). V shed 2 bases and J 4 bases; nucleotides not matched to a gene: 9. CDR3 length: 16 residues. CDR3 in DNA: TGTGCCAGCAGCTTAACCAGCGGGGGATTGTCAGAGACCCAGTACTTC. Protein product: CASSLTSGGLSETQYF.

V gene TRBV4-1 combines with J gene TRBJ1-2, with TRBD1 identical over 7 bases. Trimming took 2 bases from V and 1 from J; bases not matched to a gene: 4. Germline CDR1 MGHRA, CDR2 YSYEKL. This CDR3 comprises 15 residues. CDR3 coding DNA: TGCGCCAGCAGCCAACAACAGGGGAATAACTATGGCTACACCTTC. This translates into CASSQQQGNNYGYTF.

This clone occurred once. A read error may account for a junction end that differs from germline. The chain carries TRBV28 and TRBJ2-7, with 8 bases aligning to TRBD2. This CDR3 has 13 residues. Germline V gene data show CDR1 as MDHEN and CDR2 as SYDVKM. The CDR3, as DNA: TGTGCCAGCAGTCTGGGGACTAGACCAATTGGGGACTTC. It is translated as CASSLGTRPIGDF.

The chain is built from TRBV27 and TRBJ2-7; a weak D match, TRBD1 (7 bases). Germline V gene lookup returns CDR1 MNHEY and CDR2 SMNVEV (reference sequence). The CDR3 has 16 residues. V shed 1 base and J shed 3 bases, with 16 bases lying between them. In nucleotides, the CDR3 is TGTGCCAGCAGTTTATGGGGGGACAGACTAAACTACGAGCAGTACTTC. Protein sequence: CASSLWGDRLNYEQYF.

This clone turned up a few times. The chain uses TRBV19 and TRBJ1-1; D possibly corresponds to TRBD1 (5 bases). Germline lookup yields CDR1 LNHDA and CDR2 SQIVND (reference sequence). The CDR3 loop spans 12 amino acids. V lost 8 bases and J 5 bases, leaving 12 bases between the germline ends. The DNA of the CDR3 is TGTGCCAGTCAAGGAGGGGAGACTGAAGCTTTCTTT. Translated, it gives CASQGGETEAFF.

The V gene is TRBV7-3, the J gene TRBJ2-3; 9 nucleotides match TRBD2. In germline, CDR1 is SGHTA, CDR2 FQGTGA. This CDR3 is 15 amino acids long. Trimming at V came to 3 bases and at J to 2 bases, leaving 3 bases not matched to a gene. CDR3 nucleotides: TGTGCCAGCAGCTTCGGCGGGGGGGCCACAGATACGCAGTATTTT. Translating it yields CASSFGGGATDTQYF.

The CDR3 spells CASGLRRESYNEQFF. CDR3 DNA: TGTGCCAGTGGACTTAGGAGGGAATCCTACAATGAGCAGTTCTTC. This chain links TRBV19 with TRBJ2-1; D might be TRBD2 (6 bases). CDR3 size: 15 residues. V dropped 8 bases and J dropped 1 base, with 15 bases sitting between them. Germline V gives CDR1 LNHDA, CDR2 SQIVND (reference sequence).

The chain couples TRBV5-1 to TRBJ2-7; 8 positions agree with TRBD1. Unmatched junction bases numbered 9, after V lost 3 bases and J lost 4 bases. This CDR3 has 15 residues. CDR1 is SGHRS, CDR2 YFSETQ, per germline. The CDR3 region has the DNA TGCGCCAGCAGCTCTTCACGGGACAGGAGGTACGAGCAGTACTTC. Residues: CASSSSRDRRYEQYF.

The rearrangement uses TRBV15 and TRBJ2-5; possibly TRBD1 for D (5 bases). Germline CDR1 LNHNV, CDR2 YYDKDF (reference sequence). V lost 5 bases to trimming and J lost 1 base, with 11 bases between them. The length of the CDR3 is 14 residues. CDR3 nucleotide sequence: TGTGCCACCAGCCGATTCCAGGGCCAAGAGACCCAGTACTTC. Its protein product is CATSRFQGQETQYF.

The chain has TRBV5-4 and TRBJ1-1; TRBD1 aligns across 8 bases. J was trimmed by 5 bases and V by 4 bases; bases with no gene match: 7. This CDR3 region has 14 residues. Germline V gene sequence: CDR1 SGHNT, CDR2 YYREEE (reference sequence). CDR3 loop: CASSAPGGGTEAFF. In DNA form, the CDR3 reads TGTGCCAGCAGCGCCCCAGGGGGCGGGACTGAAGCTTTCTTT.

V and J are TRBV4-1 and TRBJ1-5; a weak D match, TRBD1 (5 bases). The CDR3 runs to 12 residues. Trimming cost V 1 base and J 10 bases, with 8 bases left between them. Germline V lookup: CDR1 MGHRA, CDR2 YSYEKL. This CDR3 is CASSQVGGPQHF. The DNA of the CDR3 is TGCGCCAGCAGCCAAGTGGGGGGACCCCAGCATTTT.

This chain connects TRBV28 to TRBJ2-2; D perhaps matches TRBD1 (6 bases). The CDR3 is 15 residues long. Trimming pared 0 bases from V and 1 base from J, leaving 6 bases between. Per germline, CDR1 MDHEN and CDR2 SYDVKM. For the CDR3, the DNA is TGTGCCAGCAGTTTATGGGACAGGAACACCGGGGAGCTGTTTTTT. Protein product: CASSLWDRNTGELFF.

The CDR3 reads CASSSAGDPTNEKLFF. The CDR3 nucleotides are TGTGCCAGCAGCTCCGCAGGGGACCCAACTAATGAAAAACTGTTTTTT. This chain connects TRBV7-2 to TRBJ1-4, with D possibly matching TRBD1 (6 bases). Trimming stripped 4 bases from V and 0 bases from J, with 12 bases between. CDR1 is SGHTA, CDR2 FQGNSA, per germline. CDR3 length equals 16 residues.

The chain combines TRBV11-3 with TRBJ2-7, with a tentative D call TRBD2 (6 bases). V lost 5 bases, J lost 2 bases, and 13 bases lay in between. Germline values: CDR1 SGHNT, CDR2 YENEEA. This CDR3 contains 14 residues. As DNA, the CDR3 is TGTGCCAGCAGCCCCAGACTAGGAACCTACGAGCAGTACTTC. Its translation: CASSPRLGTYEQYF.

The V and J genes are TRBV13 and TRBJ2-3; 7 bases align to TRBD2. The germline V gene has CDR1 PRHDT and CDR2 FYEKMQ (reference sequence). V lost 5 bases, J lost 9 bases, and 8 bases stayed unmatched. CDR3 length equals 13 residues. The CDR3 DNA follows: TGTGCCAGCAGCGCCGCTACTAGCGAAACGCAGTATTTT. Its translation: CASSAATSETQYF.

The chain has TRBV20-1 and TRBJ1-2; 10 nucleotides line up with TRBD1. This CDR3 contains 11 residues. V lost 6 bases, J lost 8 bases, and 3 bases stayed unmatched. Germline-derived CDR1 and CDR2 are DFQATT and SNEGSKA (reference sequence). CDR3 sequence (DNA): TGCAGTGCAAGGACAGGGGGAGGCTACACCTTC. Its protein product is CSARTGGGYTF.